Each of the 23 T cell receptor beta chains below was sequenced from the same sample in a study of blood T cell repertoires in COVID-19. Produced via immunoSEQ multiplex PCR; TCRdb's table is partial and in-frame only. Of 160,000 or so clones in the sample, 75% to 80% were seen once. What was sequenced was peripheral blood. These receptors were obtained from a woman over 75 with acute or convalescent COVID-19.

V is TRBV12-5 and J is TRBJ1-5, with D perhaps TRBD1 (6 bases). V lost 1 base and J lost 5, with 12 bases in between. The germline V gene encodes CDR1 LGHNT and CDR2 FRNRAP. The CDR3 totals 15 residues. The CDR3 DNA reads TGTGCTAGTGGTTTGGCCGGGACACCGCATCAGCCCCAGCATTTT. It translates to CASGLAGTPHQPQHF.

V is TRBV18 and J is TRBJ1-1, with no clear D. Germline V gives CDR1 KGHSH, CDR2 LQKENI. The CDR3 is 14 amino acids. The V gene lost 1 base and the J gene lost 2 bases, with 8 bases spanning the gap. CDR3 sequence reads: CASSPRGGNTEAFF. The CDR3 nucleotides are TGTGCCAGCTCACCACGGGGAGGTAACACTGAAGCTTTCTTT.

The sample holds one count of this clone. CDR3 nucleotides: TGTGCCAGCAGCCCGCGACTAGCGGCCACCGGGGAGCTGTTTTTT. Protein sequence: CASSPRLAATGELFF. The V call is TRBV3-1 (or the pseudogene TRBV3-2), the J call TRBJ2-2, with 9 bases aligning to TRBD2. J lost 4 bases, V lost 4 bases, and 4 bases had no gene match. Looked up from germline, CDR1 is LGHDT and CDR2 is YNNKEL (reference sequence). CDR3 length: 15 residues.

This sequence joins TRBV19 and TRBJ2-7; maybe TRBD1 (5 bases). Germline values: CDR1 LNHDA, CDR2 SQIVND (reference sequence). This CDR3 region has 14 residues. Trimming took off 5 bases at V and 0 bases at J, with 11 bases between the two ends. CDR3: CASSALGVSYEQYF. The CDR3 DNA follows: TGTGCCAGTAGTGCCTTAGGGGTCTCCTACGAGCAGTACTTC. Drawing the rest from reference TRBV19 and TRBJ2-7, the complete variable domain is DGGITQSPKYLFRKEGQNVTLSCEQNLNHDAMYWYRQDPGQGLRLIYYSQIVNDFQKGDIAEGYSVSREKKESFPLTVTSAQKNPTAFYLCASSALGVSYEQYFGPGTRLTVT.

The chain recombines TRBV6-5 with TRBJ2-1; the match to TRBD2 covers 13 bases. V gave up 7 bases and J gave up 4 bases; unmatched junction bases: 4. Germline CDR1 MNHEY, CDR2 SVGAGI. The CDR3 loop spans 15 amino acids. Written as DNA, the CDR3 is TGTGCCAGCACCGGGACTAGCGGGATATACAATGAGCAGTTCTTC. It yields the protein CASTGTSGIYNEQFF.

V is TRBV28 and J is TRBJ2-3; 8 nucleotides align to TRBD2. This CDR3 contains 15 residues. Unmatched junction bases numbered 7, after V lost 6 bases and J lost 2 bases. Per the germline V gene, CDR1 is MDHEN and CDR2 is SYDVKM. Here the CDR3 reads CASSVSGGVTDTQYF. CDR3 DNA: TGTGCCAGCAGCGTCTCGGGAGGGGTCACAGATACGCAGTATTTT.

CDR3 region: CASSLGLAGVKQYF. The DNA of the CDR3 is TGTGCCAGCAGTTTAGGACTAGCGGGAGTGAAGCAGTACTTC. This chain connects TRBV28 to TRBJ2-7, with TRBD2 matching over 13 bases. After removal of 2 bases from V and 8 bases from J, the junction contained 3 bases not matched to a gene. CDR3 size: 14 residues. The germline V gene has CDR1 MDHEN and CDR2 SYDVKM.

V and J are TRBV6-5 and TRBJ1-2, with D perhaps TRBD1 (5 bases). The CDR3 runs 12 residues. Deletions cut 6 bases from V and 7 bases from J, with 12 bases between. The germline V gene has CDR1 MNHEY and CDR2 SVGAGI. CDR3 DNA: TGTGCCAGCAGCGCTACAGGCGGTGGCTACACCTTC. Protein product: CASSATGGGYTF.

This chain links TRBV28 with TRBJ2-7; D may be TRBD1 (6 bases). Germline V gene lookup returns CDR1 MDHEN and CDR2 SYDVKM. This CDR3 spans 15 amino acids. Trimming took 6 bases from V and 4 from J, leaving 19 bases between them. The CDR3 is CASSPLSLQGYEQYF. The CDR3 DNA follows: TGTGCCAGCAGCCCCCTGTCCCTACAGGGATACGAGCAGTACTTC.

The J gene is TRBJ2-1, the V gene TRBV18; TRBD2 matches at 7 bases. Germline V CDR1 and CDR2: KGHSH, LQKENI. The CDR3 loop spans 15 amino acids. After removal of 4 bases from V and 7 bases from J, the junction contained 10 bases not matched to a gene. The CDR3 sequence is CASSQARERGNEQFF. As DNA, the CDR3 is TGTGCCAGCTCACAAGCTCGGGAGCGGGGAAATGAGCAGTTCTTC. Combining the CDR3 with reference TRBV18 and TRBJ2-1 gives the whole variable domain NAGVMQNPRHLVRRRGQEARLRCSPMKGHSHVYWYRQLPEEGLKFMVYLQKENIIDESGMPKERFSAEFPKEGPSILRIQQVVRGDSAAYFCASSQARERGNEQFFGPGTRLTVL.

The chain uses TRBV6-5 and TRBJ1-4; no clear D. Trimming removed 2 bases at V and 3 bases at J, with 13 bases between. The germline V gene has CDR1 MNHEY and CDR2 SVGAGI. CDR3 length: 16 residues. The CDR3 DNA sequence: TGTGCCAGCAGTTACCATAGAGGCACCGCTAATGAAAAACTGTTTTTT. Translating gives CASSYHRGTANEKLFF.

This CDR3 is CASSDLPSGASSGNEQFF. The DNA of the CDR3 is TGCGCCAGCAGTGACCTTCCTAGCGGGGCGTCCTCAGGGAATGAGCAGTTCTTC. The V gene is TRBV10-1, the J gene TRBJ2-1; 9 bases fit TRBD2. The CDR3 extends over 18 amino acids. After removal of 3 bases from V and 7 bases from J, the junction contained 16 bases not matched to a gene. CDR1 is WNHNN, CDR2 SYGVQD, per germline (reference sequence).

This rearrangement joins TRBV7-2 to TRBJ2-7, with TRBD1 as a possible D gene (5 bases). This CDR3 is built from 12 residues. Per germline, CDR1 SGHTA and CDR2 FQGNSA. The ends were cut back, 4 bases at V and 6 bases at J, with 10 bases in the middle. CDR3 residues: CASSSTAREQYF. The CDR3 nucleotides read TGTGCCAGCAGCTCGACAGCTCGCGAGCAGTACTTC.

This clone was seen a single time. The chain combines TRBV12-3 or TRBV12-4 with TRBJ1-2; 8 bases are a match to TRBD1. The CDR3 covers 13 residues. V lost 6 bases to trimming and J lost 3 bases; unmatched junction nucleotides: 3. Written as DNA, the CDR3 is TGTGCCAGCAGGCCAGGGGGCCACTATGGCTACACCTTC. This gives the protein CASRPGGHYGYTF.

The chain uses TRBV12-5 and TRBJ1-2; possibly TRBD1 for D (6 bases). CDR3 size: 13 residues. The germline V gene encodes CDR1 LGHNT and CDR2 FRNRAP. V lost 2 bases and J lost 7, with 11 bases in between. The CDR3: CASGLMGGAGYTF. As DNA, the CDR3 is TGTGCTAGTGGTTTGATGGGGGGGGCTGGCTACACCTTC.

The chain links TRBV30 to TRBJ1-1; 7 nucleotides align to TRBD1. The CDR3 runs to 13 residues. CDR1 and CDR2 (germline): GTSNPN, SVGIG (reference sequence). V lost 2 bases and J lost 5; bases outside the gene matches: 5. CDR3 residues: CAWSTQGGTEAFF. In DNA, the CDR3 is TGTGCCTGGAGTACGCAGGGGGGAACTGAAGCTTTCTTT.

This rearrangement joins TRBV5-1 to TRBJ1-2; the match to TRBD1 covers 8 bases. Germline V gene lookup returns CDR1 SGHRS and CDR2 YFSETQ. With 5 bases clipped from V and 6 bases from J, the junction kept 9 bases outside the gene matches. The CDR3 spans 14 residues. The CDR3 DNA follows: TGCGCCAGCAGTCCTGGACAGGGAATGGATGGCTACACCTTC. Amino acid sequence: CASSPGQGMDGYTF. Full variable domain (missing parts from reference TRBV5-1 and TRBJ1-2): KAGVTQTPRYLIKTRGQQVTLSCSPISGHRSVSWYQQTPGQGLQFLFEYFSETQRNKGNFPGRFSGRQFSNSRSEMNVSTLELGDSALYLCASSPGQGMDGYTFGSGTRLTVV.

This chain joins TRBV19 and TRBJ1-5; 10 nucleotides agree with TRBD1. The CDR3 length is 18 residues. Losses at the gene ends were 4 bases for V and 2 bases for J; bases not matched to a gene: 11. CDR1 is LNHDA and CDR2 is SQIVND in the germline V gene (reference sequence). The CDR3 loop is CASSRGQGRRGGNQPQHF. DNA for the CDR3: TGTGCCAGTAGTAGGGGACAGGGGCGGAGAGGGGGCAATCAGCCCCAGCATTTT. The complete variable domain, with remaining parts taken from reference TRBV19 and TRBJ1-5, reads DGGITQSPKYLFRKEGQNVTLSCEQNLNHDAMYWYRQDPGQGLRLIYYSQIVNDFQKGDIAEGYSVSREKKESFPLTVTSAQKNPTAFYLCASSRGQGRRGGNQPQHFGDGTRLSIL.

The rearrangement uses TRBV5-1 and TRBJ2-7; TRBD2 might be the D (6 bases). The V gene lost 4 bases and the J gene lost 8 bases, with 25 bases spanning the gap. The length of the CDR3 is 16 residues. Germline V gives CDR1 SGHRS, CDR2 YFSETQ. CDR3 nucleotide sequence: TGCGCCAGCAGCGCAGGACCCGGGACTTCCAACGGAAAGCAGTACTTC. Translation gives CASSAGPGTSNGKQYF.

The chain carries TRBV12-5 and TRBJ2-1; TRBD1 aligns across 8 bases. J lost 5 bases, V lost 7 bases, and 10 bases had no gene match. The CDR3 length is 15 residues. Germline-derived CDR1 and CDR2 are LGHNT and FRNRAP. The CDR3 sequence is CASVLAGTGNNEQFF. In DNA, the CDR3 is TGTGCTAGTGTTTTAGCCGGGACAGGTAACAATGAGCAGTTCTTC.

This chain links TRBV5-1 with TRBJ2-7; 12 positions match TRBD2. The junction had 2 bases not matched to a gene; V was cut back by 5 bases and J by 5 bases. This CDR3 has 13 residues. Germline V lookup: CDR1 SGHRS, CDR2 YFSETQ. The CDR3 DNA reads TGCGCCAGCAGGACTAGCGGGGGCCACGAGCAGTACTTC. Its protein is CASRTSGGHEQYF. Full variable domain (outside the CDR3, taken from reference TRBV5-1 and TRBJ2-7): KAGVTQTPRYLIKTRGQQVTLSCSPISGHRSVSWYQQTPGQGLQFLFEYFSETQRNKGNFPGRFSGRQFSNSRSEMNVSTLELGDSALYLCASRTSGGHEQYFGPGTRLTVT.

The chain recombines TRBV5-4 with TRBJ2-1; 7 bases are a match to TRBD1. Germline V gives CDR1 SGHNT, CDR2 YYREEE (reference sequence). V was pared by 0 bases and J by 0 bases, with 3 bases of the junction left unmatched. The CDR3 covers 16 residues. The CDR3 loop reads CASSLGQGISYNEQFF. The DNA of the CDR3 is TGTGCCAGCAGCTTGGGACAGGGAATCTCCTACAATGAGCAGTTCTTC.

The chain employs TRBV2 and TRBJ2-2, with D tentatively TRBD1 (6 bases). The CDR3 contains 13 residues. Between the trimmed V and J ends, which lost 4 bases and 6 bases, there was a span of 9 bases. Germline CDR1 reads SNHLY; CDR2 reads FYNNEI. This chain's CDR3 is CASSGSGAGELFF. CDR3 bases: TGTGCCAGCAGTGGGTCAGGGGCCGGGGAGCTGTTTTTT.